This T cell receptor beta chain stems from a study of PD-1 blockade in classical Hodgkin lymphoma (dated by TCRdb to the early 2020s). General notes on the study: Nivolumab dosing was 3 mg/kg intravenously every 2 weeks, continuing until either disease progression or unacceptable toxicity. The study used TCR beta sequencing and CyTOF to define a peripheral blood immune signature of response to PD-1 blockade in classical Hodgkin lymphoma.

The time point tag for this specimen amounts to: cycle 4 day 1 (C4D1), after 5 to 7 weeks of nivolumab. Relapse after autologous stem cell transplantation had occurred in all trial patients, and cohorts A, B and C were distinguished by prior brentuximab vedotin exposure. The trial cohort comprised some 60 patients with relapsed/refractory classical Hodgkin lymphoma whose best overall responses were complete response, partial response or progressive disease. In the multi-cohort phase II CheckMate 205 trial, trial patients received single-agent nivolumab. An independent review committee assessed best overall response by applying the 2007 International Working Group response criteria. Trial PBMCs were collected just before the start of nivolumab (C1D1) and during therapy at cycle 2 day 1 and cycle 4 day 1. Peripheral blood was collected in 8 mL Vacutainer Cell Preparation Tubes, from which PBMCs were isolated by centrifugation and then cryopreserved.

What the research found in general, with its limitations: Lower diversity was seen in patients whose nivolumab began less than 1 year after ASCT, and these patients were left out of later analyses so that immune reconstitution would not confound the results. Baseline diversity similar to that of newly diagnosed patients was observed in trial patients achieving complete response, whereas significantly lower diversity was observed in partial responders and progressors. By C4D1, a significant rise was seen in CD4+ TCR diversity but not in CD8+ TCR diversity (p=0.0027 vs p=0.16), and the rise was most apparent among complete responders (p=0.02). Only a single clinical trial cohort was studied, and what caused the repertoire differences, possibly disease activity or prior therapy, remained undefined. Baseline TCR diversity was reported as lower in newly diagnosed patients than in healthy donors, and lower still in relapsed/refractory patients.

CDR1 and CDR2, per the germline V gene (reference sequence), are SEHNR and FQNEAQ. The CDR3 runs 12 residues from the cysteine to the phenylalanine. Just the 36-base CDR3 DNA is kept, in frame starting at base 1. V sheds 4 bases and J sheds 7 bases, leaving 11 bases between their ends. The Qiagen DNeasy kit was used to extract genomic DNA both from unsorted PBMCs and from the negatively selected CD4+ and CD8+ fractions. Using primers that anneal to V and J segments, immunoSEQ multiplex PCR amplified the TCR beta CDR3 regions. Amplification bias was minimized using a synthetic immune receptor repertoire, and residual bias was removed computationally after sequencing. The original pipeline was this. Repertoire diversity was quantified as the Shannon entropy index using custom Python scripts. Unsorted, CD4+ and CD8+ repertoires were analyzed separately, except in combined analyses where CD4+ and CD8+ sequences were merged in silico. A clone counted as expanded when the clone's frequency after treatment rose at least 2-fold relative to C1D1, and clones undetected at baseline were given a pseudocount of 0.5. Singleton clones were defined as clones with 0 or 1 copy at C1D1, and non-singleton clones were defined as clones with 2 or more copies. By matching protein sequences in sorted samples from the same patient, clones expanded in unsorted samples were annotated as CD4+, CD8+ or unknown. Diversity changes from C1D1 to C4D1 were tested in paired samples using Wilcoxon tests. In its TCRdb copy, this immuneACCESS table keeps in-frame sequences only and misses some clones. Where compared with another copy, unresolved V genes explain less than half of these, and the others have no known cause. That table furnishes V, J and clone size, whereas the DNA furnished D and trimming. The sample table lists approximately 61,000 clones, 87% of them with a count of one. Clones ranked in the top ten supply roughly 8% of the sample.

A few counts support this clone. The antigen it recognizes is unknown. No clone much larger than this one lies a single base away; base qualities are absent. The specimen was peripheral blood mononuclear cells (PBMCs), collected before the fourth cycle of nivolumab. Recombination connected TRBV7-9 to TRBJ2-7, and possibly TRBD2, on 6 matching bases. The source of this sequence is a human donor with classical Hodgkin lymphoma. The nucleotides are TGTGCCAGCAGCTCGGGAGCGTGGGAGCAGTACTTC. This translates into CASSSGAWEQYF.